Each of the 13 T cell receptor beta chains below was sequenced from the same sample in a study of T cell changes during pregnancy in multiple sclerosis. The method was immunoSEQ multiplex PCR; TCRdb's version includes in-frame clones alone and lacks a portion of them. The sample consists of around 69,000 clones, more than 80% of them appearing once. The starting material was peripheral blood, obtained in the third trimester of pregnancy. The receptors originated from a female donor with multiple sclerosis, enrolled in a pregnancy study.

The chain joins TRBV11-1 to TRBJ1-1; D call uncertain. Germline V gene lookup returns CDR1 SGHAT and CDR2 FQDESV (reference sequence). The CDR3 covers 14 residues. V was pared by 0 bases and J by 0 bases, with 5 bases between. CDR3 bases: TGTGCCAGCAGCTTAGCCGGTATGAACACTGAAGCTTTCTTT. Amino acid sequence: CASSLAGMNTEAFF.

This clone was recorded only once. The chain uses TRBV28 and TRBJ2-7; weak D call: TRBD1 (6 bases). Germline assignment: CDR1 MDHEN and CDR2 SYDVKM. CDR3 length: 14 amino acids. V lost 1 base, J lost 4 bases, and 11 bases lay in between. DNA for the CDR3: TGTGCCAGCAGTTTATTGGACAGACAATACGAGCAGTACTTC. This encodes CASSLLDRQYEQYF.

The chain has TRBV5-1 and TRBJ2-1; 10 nucleotides agree with TRBD2. After removal of 4 bases from V and 4 bases from J, the junction contained 5 bases not matched to a gene. The CDR3 runs 15 residues. Germline CDR1 reads SGHRS; CDR2 reads YFSETQ. The CDR3 coding sequence is TGCGCCAGCAGCCCCGGGACTAGCGAATACAATGAGCAGTTCTTC. Translating gives CASSPGTSEYNEQFF.

The chain employs TRBV12-5 and TRBJ2-3; TRBD1 agrees at 9 bases. V lost 6 bases, J lost 5 bases, and 6 bases stayed unmatched. Germline V gives CDR1 LGHNT, CDR2 FRNRAP. The CDR3 has 14 amino acids. CDR3 protein: CASGRTGAGDTQYF. For the CDR3, the DNA is TGTGCTAGTGGGAGGACAGGGGCGGGAGATACGCAGTATTTT.

The sample holds one count of this clone. The chain links TRBV4-2 to TRBJ2-7, with 12 bases fitting TRBD2. The CDR3 consists of 17 residues. The germline V gene encodes CDR1 LGHNA and CDR2 YNFKEQ. V was clipped by 4 bases and J by 4 bases; unmatched bases: 11. The CDR3 DNA sequence: TGTGCCAGCAGCCGATCTAGCGGGAGGGCCGGAGCATACGAGCAGTACTTC. Its protein is CASSRSSGRAGAYEQYF.

The chain employs TRBV5-6 and TRBJ1-3; 9 positions match TRBD1. The junction had 6 bases not matched to a gene; V was cut back by 0 bases and J by 2 bases. Germline V gene data show CDR1 as SGHDT and CDR2 as YYEEEE. The CDR3 runs to 17 residues. In nucleotides, the CDR3 is TGTGCCAGCAGCTTGGTTGGGACAGGGAAGGCTGGAAACACCATATATTTT. This codes for CASSLVGTGKAGNTIYF.

The chain is built from TRBV5-4 and TRBJ1-2; 11 positions agree with TRBD1. CDR3 length: 17 residues. The junction had 10 bases not matched to a gene; V was cut back by 0 bases and J by 6 bases. Germline CDR1 is SGHNT and CDR2 is YYREEE (reference sequence). The DNA for the CDR3 is TGTGCCAGCAGCTTGGGGGACAGGGGGACTCGAGGGCATGGCTACACCTTC. This codes for CASSLGDRGTRGHGYTF.

The V and J genes are TRBV9 and TRBJ2-1; no firm D call. Trimming shortened V by 0 bases and J by 0 bases, and 7 bases separated the two germline ends. The V gene's germline CDR1 is SGDLS and CDR2 YYNGEE. The CDR3 is 15 residues long. The CDR3, as DNA: TGTGCCAGCAGCGTAGGTGCAGACTCCTACAATGAGCAGTTCTTC. It encodes CASSVGADSYNEQFF.

J is TRBJ2-3 and V is TRBV5-1; 9 positions agree with TRBD2. Germline V gene sequence: CDR1 SGHRS, CDR2 YFSETQ. V lost 0 bases to trimming and J lost 4 bases; unmatched junction nucleotides: 9. The CDR3 length is 17 residues. The CDR3 region is CASSLVGSGSMSDTQYF. Here the CDR3 DNA reads TGCGCCAGCAGCTTGGTCGGTAGCGGGAGCATGTCAGATACGCAGTATTTT.

V is TRBV28 and J is TRBJ2-5, with a weak D call TRBD1 (6 bases). This CDR3 is built from 14 residues. The ends were cut back, 6 bases at V and 1 base at J, with 12 bases in the middle. Per the germline V gene, CDR1 is MDHEN and CDR2 is SYDVKM. CDR3 amino acids: CASRVDSPQETQYF. CDR3 coding DNA: TGTGCCAGCAGGGTGGACAGTCCCCAAGAGACCCAGTACTTC.

This rearrangement joins TRBV29-1 to TRBJ2-6; 10 positions agree with TRBD1. Per the germline V gene, CDR1 is SQVTM and CDR2 is ANQGSEA. V was pared by 6 bases and J by 2 bases, with 4 bases of the junction left unmatched. This CDR3 spans 15 amino acids. CDR3 sequence: CSVPGQGTGANVLTF. The CDR3 DNA reads as TGCAGCGTCCCGGGACAGGGGACTGGGGCCAACGTCCTGACTTTC.

The gene calls are TRBV7-2 and TRBJ1-3; D gene unclear. V was shortened by 3 bases and J by 4 bases, with 13 bases between the two germline ends. Per the germline V gene, CDR1 is SGHTA and CDR2 is FQGNSA. The CDR3 runs 15 residues. DNA of the CDR3: TGTGCCAGCAGCTTCTTAAGCGGAGGCGGAAACACCATATATTTT. Encoded protein: CASSFLSGGGNTIYF.

The chain uses TRBV7-9 and TRBJ2-3, with 11 bases fitting TRBD2. The J segment lost 7 bases and the V segment lost 0 bases, leaving 6 bases of the junction unmatched. Germline V gene data show CDR1 as SEHNR and CDR2 as FQNEAQ (reference sequence). The CDR3 contains 16 residues. In DNA form, the CDR3 reads TGTGCCAGCAGCTTAGCTGCTAGCGGGAGGACAAATACGCAGTATTTT. Its translation: CASSLAASGRTNTQYF.